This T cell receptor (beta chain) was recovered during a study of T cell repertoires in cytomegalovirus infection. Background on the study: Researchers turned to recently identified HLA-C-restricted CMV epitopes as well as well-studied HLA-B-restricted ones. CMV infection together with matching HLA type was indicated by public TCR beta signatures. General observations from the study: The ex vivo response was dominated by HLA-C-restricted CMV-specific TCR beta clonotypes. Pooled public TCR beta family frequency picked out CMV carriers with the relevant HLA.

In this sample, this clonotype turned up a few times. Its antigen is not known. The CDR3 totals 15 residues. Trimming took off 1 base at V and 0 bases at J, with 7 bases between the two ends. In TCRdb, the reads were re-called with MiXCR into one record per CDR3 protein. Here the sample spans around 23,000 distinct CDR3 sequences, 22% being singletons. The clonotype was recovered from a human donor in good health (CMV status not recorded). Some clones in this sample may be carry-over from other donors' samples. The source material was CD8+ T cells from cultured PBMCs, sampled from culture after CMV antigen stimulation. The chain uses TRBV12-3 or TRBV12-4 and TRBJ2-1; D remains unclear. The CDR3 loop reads CASSLVRSSYNEQFF. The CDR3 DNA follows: TGTGCCAGCAGTTTAGTCAGGAGCTCCTACAATGAGCAGTTCTTC.